This TCR beta chain came from a study of T cells expressing NK-cell markers. Per germline, CDR1 SGDLS and CDR2 YYNGEE. The CDR3 runs to 15 residues. The authors made TCR beta cDNA libraries by 5'RACE template switching. This switching added a universal primer site and UMIs. From its re-call of the 5' RACE reads, TCRdb lists each CDR3 protein once, without DNA. Its table lists 250,000 to 300,000 distinct CDR3 sequences. Material for sequencing was blood T cells: a sorted CD56 or NKG2C T cell subset, CD4+ or CD8+ T cells, or bulk PBMC T cells (not recorded which). The chain recombines TRBV9 with TRBJ2-1. This receptor was identified in a woman between 18 and 70 years old in good health. The CDR3 protein is CASSDDRQPYNEQFF.